The rows below give T cell receptor beta chains drawn from one sample of a study of T-cell memory formation after mild COVID-19. In TCRdb, the 5' RACE reads were re-called with MiXCR into one record per CDR3 protein. The repertoire holds more than 450,000 distinct CDR3 sequences, with roughly 17% as singletons. The sequenced material came from PBMCs or a T cell subset sorted from them (not recorded which). All receptors derive from an adult woman who had mild COVID-19 (a few samples of this study predate the infection). Cell type and time point are not known. CDR3s include the opening cysteine and the closing phenylalanine or tryptophan. The D gene is left open where the match is weak. The size field is filled for only some rows; it gives once, few, many or a size class.

TRBD2	.	TRBJ2-3	TRBV7-3	CASSRTSKGLDTQYF	TGTGCCAGCAGCCGGACTAGTAAGGGTCTGGATACGCAGTATTTT
TRBD2	few	TRBJ2-5	TRBV11-2	CASSSRSGGAWETQYF	TGTGCCAGCAGCTCTCGTAGCGGGGGGGCCTGGGAGACCCAGTACTTC
TRBD2	few	TRBJ2-3	TRBV7-8	CASSTESSGKSRTDTQYF	TGTGCCAGCAGCACAGAGTCTAGCGGGAAAAGCCGCACAGATACGCAGTATTTT
.	few	TRBJ2-5	TRBV12-3/TRBV12-4	CASSGTNWETQYF	TGTGCCAGCAGTGGGACAAACTGGGAGACCCAGTACTTC
.	few	TRBJ2-2	TRBV7-8	CASSPQGGGLNTGELFF	TGTGCCAGCAGCCCCCAGGGCGGGGGCCTGAACACCGGGGAGCTGTTTTTT
.	.	TRBJ2-1	TRBV5-4	CASSLSFNEQFF	TGTGCCAGCAGCCTTTCCTTCAATGAGCAGTTCTTC
TRBD1	.	TRBJ1-2	TRBV18	CASSPTGDRAQFYGYTF	TGTGCCAGCTCACCAACTGGGGACAGGGCCCAATTCTATGGCTACACCTTC
.	.	TRBJ1-2	TRBV14	CASSQANMDGYTF	TGTGCCAGCAGCCAAGCTAATATGGATGGCTACACCTTC
TRBD2	many	TRBJ2-2	TRBV7-9	CASSVGTSGNTGELFF	TGTGCCAGCAGCGTTGGTACTAGCGGGAACACCGGGGAGCTGTTTTTT
.	many	TRBJ2-2	TRBV30	CAWKGPNTGELFF	TGTGCCTGGAAAGGCCCGAACACCGGGGAGCTGTTTTTT
.	few	TRBJ2-3	TRBV7-8	CASSLELDSTDTQYF	TGTGCCAGCAGCTTAGAGCTCGATAGCACAGATACGCAGTATTTT
.	.	TRBJ2-6	TRBV12-3/TRBV12-4	CASSSGGANVLTF	TGTGCCAGCAGTAGCGGGGGGGCCAACGTCCTGACTTTC
TRBD2	.	TRBJ2-6	TRBV5-1	CASSRTSGGYSGANVLTF	TGCGCCAGCAGCCGGACTAGCGGGGGCTACTCTGGGGCCAACGTCCTGACTTTC
TRBD1	.	TRBJ2-1	TRBV15	CATSIGTGAYNEQFF	TGTGCCACCAGCATAGGGACAGGGGCGTACAATGAGCAGTTCTTC
.	.	TRBJ1-1	TRBV10-3	CAISEGRLDTEAFF	TGTGCCATCAGTGAGGGGCGGTTGGACACTGAAGCTTTCTTT
TRBD1	few	TRBJ2-3	TRBV6-1	CASRRGPSTDTQYF	TGTGCCAGCAGGAGGGGGCCCAGCACAGATACGCAGTATTTT
.	.	TRBJ2-3	TRBV2	CASSEVSDTQYF	TGTGCCAGCAGTGAAGTCTCAGATACGCAGTATTTT
TRBD1	few	TRBJ2-7	TRBV7-6	CASSSWEGQGTYEQYF	TGTGCCAGCAGCTCCTGGGAGGGACAGGGAACCTACGAGCAGTACTTC
.	few	TRBJ2-1	TRBV20-1	CSASPGRRYEQFF	TGCAGTGCTAGCCCCGGGCGGCGGTATGAGCAGTTCTTC
TRBD1	.	TRBJ2-7	TRBV20-1	CSAREDGTGGDEQYF	TGCAGTGCTAGAGAGGACGGGACAGGAGGCGACGAGCAGTACTTC
.	few	TRBJ2-7	TRBV12-3/TRBV12-4	CASSFAEGPNSYEQYF	TGTGCCAGCAGTTTTGCGGAGGGGCCAAACTCCTACGAGCAGTACTTC
.	many	TRBJ1-5	TRBV7-8	CASSFDTGNQPQHF	TGTGCCAGCAGCTTCGACACGGGGAATCAGCCCCAGCATTTT
TRBD1	few	TRBJ1-2	TRBV7-2	CASSLDLAGGYYGYTF	TGTGCCAGCAGCTTAGACCTAGCAGGGGGCTACTATGGCTACACCTTC
.	.	TRBJ2-3	TRBV11-2	CASSPTLHPDTQYF	TGTGCCAGCAGCCCCACTCTGCACCCGGATACGCAGTATTTT
TRBD2	.	TRBJ2-2	TRBV5-1	CASSLIGSTSGDTGELFF	TGCGCCAGCAGCTTAATTGGATCGACTAGCGGGGACACCGGGGAGCTGTTTTTT
.	many	TRBJ2-5	TRBV5-5	CASSFFIRGETQYF	TGTGCCAGCAGCTTCTTTATACGAGGGGAGACCCAGTACTTC
.	.	TRBJ2-2	TRBV30	CAWSRDTGELFF	TGTGCCTGGAGTCGTGACACCGGGGAGCTGTTTTTT
.	.	TRBJ1-1	TRBV6-1	CASSTEAFF	TGTGCCAGCAGTACTGAAGCTTTCTTT
.	.	TRBJ2-2	TRBV5-1	CASSLARGSGELFF	TGCGCCAGCAGCTTGGCTCGGGGATCCGGGGAGCTGTTTTTT
TRBD2	few	TRBJ2-7	TRBV5-1	CASSLDGREGLYEQYF	TGCGCCAGCAGCTTGGATGGGCGGGAGGGCCTCTACGAGCAGTACTTC
.	many	TRBJ2-2	TRBV5-6	CASTNTGELFF	TGTGCCAGCACCAACACCGGGGAGCTGTTTTTT
.	few	TRBJ2-1	TRBV7-8	CASSLGQVGRGYNEQFF	TGTGCCAGCAGCTTGGGACAGGTGGGGAGGGGATACAATGAGCAGTTCTTC
TRBD1	few	TRBJ1-5	TRBV20-1	CSARQGAVNQPQHF	TGCAGTGCAAGACAGGGGGCGGTCAATCAGCCCCAGCATTTT
.	.	TRBJ1-5	TRBV12-3/TRBV12-4	CASSFGGPRLPQHF	TGTGCCAGCAGTTTTGGGGGCCCACGGTTGCCCCAGCATTTT
TRBD2	few	TRBJ2-1	TRBV18	CASSRTSGRASNNEQFF	TGTGCCAGCTCCCGGACTAGCGGGAGGGCCTCAAACAATGAGCAGTTCTTC
.	few	TRBJ2-2	TRBV4-3	CASRSSEANTGELFF	TGCGCCAGCAGATCGAGTGAAGCGAACACCGGGGAGCTGTTTTTT
.	few	TRBJ2-7	TRBV5-1	CASSLGQGRGIYEQYF	TGCGCCAGCAGCTTGGGTCAGGGTAGGGGTATCTACGAGCAGTACTTC
.	.	TRBJ2-5	TRBV18	CASSPAGNQETQYF	TGTGCCAGCTCACCAGCGGGGAACCAAGAGACCCAGTACTTC
TRBD1	few	TRBJ2-2	TRBV29-1	CSVESQGATGELFF	TGCAGCGTTGAAAGTCAGGGGGCGACCGGGGAGCTGTTTTTT
TRBD1	.	TRBJ2-7	TRBV12-3/TRBV12-4	CATAAWTGLDEQYF	TGTGCCACTGCCGCTTGGACAGGGTTGGACGAGCAGTACTTC
.	few	TRBJ1-1	TRBV29-1	CSVEVGEVEAFF	TGCAGCGTTGAGGTAGGGGAAGTTGAAGCTTTCTTT
.	few	TRBJ2-7	TRBV5-1	CASSPSGGTGWEQYF	TGCGCCAGCAGCCCAAGTGGGGGGACCGGATGGGAGCAGTACTTC
TRBD1	.	TRBJ1-5	TRBV4-1	CASSQGPDRDPQPQHF	TGCGCCAGCAGCCAAGGGCCGGACAGGGACCCTCAGCCCCAGCATTTT
.	few	TRBJ2-1	TRBV23-1	CASSPQGGVISYNEQFF	TGCGCCAGCAGTCCCCAAGGGGGAGTAATTTCCTACAATGAGCAGTTCTTC
.	.	TRBJ2-1	TRBV12-3/TRBV12-4	CASSFTGNNEQFF	TGTGCCAGCAGTTTTACAGGGAACAATGAGCAGTTCTTC
.	.	TRBJ1-6	TRBV12-3/TRBV12-4	CASSLGVGTPFDSPLHF	TGTGCCAGCAGTTTAGGGGTGGGGACACCCTTCGATTCACCCCTCCACTTT
.	many	TRBJ1-2	TRBV12-3/TRBV12-4	CASSLGYGYTF	TGTGCCAGCAGTTTAGGCTATGGCTACACCTTC
.	.	TRBJ1-2	TRBV5-4	CASSSGLPGYTF	TGTGCCAGCAGCTCGGGTCTGCCTGGCTACACCTTC
TRBD2	.	TRBJ2-2	TRBV7-3	CASSLLGGTNTGELFF	TGTGCCAGCAGCTTATTGGGGGGGACGAACACCGGGGAGCTGTTTTTT
TRBD1	.	TRBJ1-1	TRBV7-2	CASSYDRARGAFF	TGTGCCAGCAGCTACGACAGGGCCCGGGGAGCTTTCTTT
.	many	TRBJ2-1	TRBV7-9	CASSLAAGNEQFF	TGTGCCAGCAGCTTAGCGGCGGGGAATGAGCAGTTCTTC